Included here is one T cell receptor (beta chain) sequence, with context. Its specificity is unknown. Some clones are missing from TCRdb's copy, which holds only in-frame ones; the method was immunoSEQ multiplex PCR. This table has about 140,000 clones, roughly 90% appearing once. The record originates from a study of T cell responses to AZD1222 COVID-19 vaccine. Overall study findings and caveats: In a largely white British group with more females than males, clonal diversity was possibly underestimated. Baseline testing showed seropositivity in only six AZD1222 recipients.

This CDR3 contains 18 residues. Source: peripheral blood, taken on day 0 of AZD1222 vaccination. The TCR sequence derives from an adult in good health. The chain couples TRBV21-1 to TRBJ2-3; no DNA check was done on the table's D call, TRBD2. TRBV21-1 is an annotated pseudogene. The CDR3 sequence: CASSPLAELRWSTDTQYF. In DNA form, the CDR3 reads TGTGCCAGCAGCCCCCTAGCGGAGCTACGGTGGAGCACAGATACGCAGTATTTT.